The 32 T cell receptor beta chains presented below share a single source sample, sequenced in a study of T cell responses to AZD1222 COVID-19 vaccine. Profiling relied on immunoSEQ multiplex PCR, and the TCRdb table lists in-frame clones only, not all of them. Of under 150,000 clones listed, about 92% are singletons. This specimen was peripheral blood, taken on day 0 of AZD1222 vaccination. Receptors were obtained from an adult in good health.

In this sample, this clone turned up a few times. The chain uses TRBV9 and TRBJ2-7; either TRBD1 or TRBD2 may fit D (5 bases each). V dropped 4 bases and J dropped 2 bases, with 13 bases sitting between them. This CDR3 comprises 14 residues. CDR1 SGDLS and CDR2 YYNGEE come from the germline V gene. CDR3 amino acids: CASSPWTGPYEQYF. Here the CDR3 DNA reads TGTGCCAGCAGCCCATGGACGGGACCCTACGAGCAGTACTTC.

The V gene is TRBV6-6, the J gene TRBJ1-1; 7 bases are a match to TRBD1. Germline V lookup: CDR1 MNHNY, CDR2 SVGAGI (reference sequence). This CDR3 contains 16 residues. With 7 bases clipped from V and 0 bases from J, the junction kept 11 bases outside the gene matches. The CDR3 reads CASIRQGLRMNTEAFF. CDR3 DNA: TGTGCCAGCATCCGACAGGGCCTCAGAATGAACACTGAAGCTTTCTTT.

This clone appeared once. The chain uses TRBV29-1 and TRBJ2-2; 7 bases map to TRBD1. The V segment lost 6 bases and the J segment 6 bases; nucleotides outside the gene matches: 10. CDR3 length: 14 amino acids. Germline V gene sequence: CDR1 SQVTM, CDR2 ANQGSEA. CDR3 sequence reads: CSVVDRRKPGELFF. For the CDR3, the DNA is TGCAGCGTGGTGGACAGGCGGAAACCCGGGGAGCTGTTTTTT.

The chain is built from TRBV11-2 and TRBJ2-7; 11 nucleotides match TRBD1. CDR1 and CDR2 (germline): SGHAT, FQNNGV. The CDR3 loop spans 15 amino acids. The J segment lost 2 bases and the V segment lost 1 base, leaving 1 base of the junction unmatched. The CDR3 region has the DNA TGTGCCAGCAGCTTAGGGACAGGGGGCACCTACGAGCAGTACTTC. It codes for CASSLGTGGTYEQYF. The entire variable domain, with the rest obtained from reference TRBV11-2 and TRBJ2-7, is as follows: EAGVAQSPRYKIIEKRQSVAFWCNPISGHATLYWYQQILGQGPKLLIQFQNNGVVDDSQLPKDRFSAERLKGVDSTLKIQPAKLEDSAVYLCASSLGTGGTYEQYFGPGTRLTVT.

V gene TRBV7-6 combines with J gene TRBJ2-2; TRBD2 matches at 11 bases. V lost 4 bases and J lost 4; bases outside the gene matches: 2. This CDR3 is built from 15 residues. Looked up from germline, CDR1 is SGHVS and CDR2 is FNYEAQ. The CDR3, as DNA: TGTGCCAGCAGCTCGGGACTAGCGGCCACCGGGGAGCTGTTTTTT. Residues: CASSSGLAATGELFF.

The chain links TRBV6-5 to TRBJ2-1; TRBD2 aligns across 12 bases. Looked up from germline, CDR1 is MNHEY and CDR2 is SVGAGI. V trimming: 6 bases; J trimming: 8 bases; junction bases outside the gene matches: 8. The length of the CDR3 is 15 residues. CDR3 DNA sequence: TGTGCCAGCAGGTCTGGACTAGCGGGGTTTCATGAGCAGTTCTTC. Amino acids: CASRSGLAGFHEQFF.

The chain recombines TRBV5-1 with TRBJ1-6, with D maybe TRBD1 (6 bases). The CDR3 has 17 residues. CDR1 and CDR2 from the germline V gene are SGHRS and YFSETQ. V was pared by 3 bases and J by 7 bases, with 20 bases between. The CDR3 protein is CASSSLSWTDSNSPLHF. CDR3 in DNA: TGCGCCAGCAGCTCGCTATCGTGGACAGATTCAAATTCACCCCTCCACTTT.

The chain is built from TRBV10-3 and TRBJ1-6; the D gene is possibly TRBD1 (5 bases). The germline V gene encodes CDR1 ENHRY and CDR2 SYGVKD. The CDR3 spans 14 residues. The V end was cut by 11 bases, the J end by 8 bases, with 19 bases between. This CDR3 reads CASGDGAMYSPLHF. CDR3 nucleotide sequence: TGTGCCTCGGGAGACGGGGCCATGTATTCACCCCTCCACTTT.

The chain uses TRBV6-5 and TRBJ1-1; 9 nucleotides match TRBD1. The CDR3 length is 14 residues. CDR1 and CDR2 from the germline V gene are MNHEY and SVGAGI. J was trimmed by 4 bases and V by 6 bases; bases with no gene match: 6. CDR3 in amino acids: CASRGDRAVTEAFF. The CDR3 DNA follows: TGTGCCAGCAGGGGGGACAGGGCTGTCACTGAAGCTTTCTTT.

As to this clone: Mismatch with germline at one junction end may stem from a read error. The chain has TRBV9 and TRBJ1-1; TRBD1 agrees at 8 bases. Germline V gene sequence: CDR1 SGDLS, CDR2 YYNGEE. The CDR3 runs 15 residues. CDR3 nucleotides: TGTGCCAGCAGCCCACGGACAGGGTTGAATACTGAAGCTTTCTTT. This translates into CASSPRTGLNTEAFF.

The rearrangement joins TRBV14 to TRBJ2-7; tentatively, D is TRBD1 or TRBD2 (5 bases each). The CDR3 is made up of 15 amino acids. V dropped 4 bases and J dropped 0 bases, with 13 bases sitting between them. Germline-derived CDR1 and CDR2 are SGHDN and FVKESK. The CDR3 nucleotides are TGTGCCAGCAGCCGGTCGGGACGGTACTCCTACGAGCAGTACTTC. This codes for CASSRSGRYSYEQYF.

CDR3 DNA sequence: TGTGCCAGCAGTGAGGACAGGGAGGATCAGCCCCAGCATTTT. Translation gives CASSEDREDQPQHF. This chain connects TRBV6-2 or TRBV6-3 to TRBJ1-5; 8 nucleotides agree with TRBD1. CDR3 length equals 14 residues. V dropped 5 bases and J dropped 5; count of bases not matched to a gene: 5. CDR1 is MNHEY, CDR2 SVGEGT, per germline.

This chain joins TRBV18 and TRBJ2-7; D ambiguous. The germline V gene encodes CDR1 KGHSH and CDR2 LQKENI. The CDR3 runs to 12 residues. Trimming shortened V by 4 bases and J by 2 bases, and 6 bases separated the two germline ends. The CDR3 here is CASSLTAYEQYF. In DNA, the CDR3 is TGTGCCAGCTCACTAACCGCCTACGAGCAGTACTTC.

This chain joins TRBV9 and TRBJ2-7; 7 nucleotides agree with TRBD2. The ends lost 4 bases at V and 4 bases at J; junction bases unmatched: 11. Germline V lookup: CDR1 SGDLS, CDR2 YYNGEE. There are 15 residues in the CDR3. CDR3 in amino acids: CASSPRGGSIYEQYF. DNA for the CDR3: TGTGCCAGCAGCCCAAGGGGCGGGAGCATTTACGAGCAGTACTTC.

The genes are TRBV18 and TRBJ1-4; TRBD1 aligns across 7 bases. CDR3 length equals 14 residues. After removal of 5 bases from V and 7 bases from J, the junction contained 7 bases not matched to a gene. Germline lookup yields CDR1 KGHSH and CDR2 LQKENI. CDR3 sequence: CASSTTGSGEKLFF. The CDR3 region has the DNA TGTGCCAGCTCAACGACAGGGTCGGGTGAAAAACTGTTTTTT. Full variable domain (remainder filled in from reference TRBV18 and TRBJ1-4): NAGVMQNPRHLVRRRGQEARLRCSPMKGHSHVYWYRQLPEEGLKFMVYLQKENIIDESGMPKERFSAEFPKEGPSILRIQQVVRGDSAAYFCASSTTGSGEKLFFGSGTQLSVL.

This sequence joins TRBV7-6 and TRBJ1-2; D is unresolved. Germline assignment: CDR1 SGHVS and CDR2 FNYEAQ. V gave up 4 bases and J gave up 4 bases, with 7 bases separating them. This CDR3 region has 12 residues. CDR3 sequence (DNA): TGTGCCAGCAGCTCTTCAGGCTATGGCTACACCTTC. Its translation: CASSSSGYGYTF. The whole variable domain, filled in from reference TRBV7-6 and TRBJ1-2, reads GAGVSQSPRYKVTKRGQDVALRCDPISGHVSLYWYRQALGQGPEFLTYFNYEAQQDKSGLPNDRFSAERPEGSISTLTIQRTEQRDSAMYRCASSSSGYGYTFGSGTRLTVV.

This rearrangement joins TRBV29-1 to TRBJ1-3; D uncertain. Germline CDR1 reads SQVTM; CDR2 reads ANQGSEA. V was clipped by 4 bases and J by 0 bases, with 7 bases between them. This CDR3 has 13 residues. The CDR3 DNA reads TGCAGCGTTGGGCCTAGCTCTGGAAACACCATATATTTT. It codes for CSVGPSSGNTIYF.

The chain carries TRBV7-2 and TRBJ2-7, with D possibly TRBD1 on 7 matching bases. V was pared by 6 bases and J by 3 bases, with 21 bases between. CDR1 is SGHTA, CDR2 FQGNSA, per germline. This CDR3 is 16 amino acids long. The CDR3 coding sequence is TGTGCCAGCAGTTTTCCTCGGACAGGAGGGGGCTACGAGCAGTACTTC. Translating gives CASSFPRTGGGYEQYF. Complete variable domain (other parts from reference TRBV7-2 and TRBJ2-7): GAGVSQSPSNKVTEKGKDVELRCDPISGHTALYWYRQSLGQGLEFLIYFQGNSAPDKSGLPSDRFSAERTGGSVSTLTIQRTQQEDSAVYLCASSFPRTGGGYEQYFGPGTRLTVT.

This clone is a singleton in its sample. This chain connects TRBV6-1 to TRBJ1-3; D uncertain. This CDR3 has 12 residues. V lost 1 base and J 3 bases, leaving 1 base between the germline ends. Germline assignment: CDR1 MNHNS and CDR2 SASEGT. Written as DNA, the CDR3 is TGTGCCAGCAGTGAAGTTGGAAACACCATATATTTT. This codes for CASSEVGNTIYF.

This sequence joins TRBV6-5 and TRBJ1-1; 7 nucleotides align to TRBD1. With 5 bases clipped from V and 0 bases from J, the junction kept 6 bases outside the gene matches. Germline CDR1 MNHEY, CDR2 SVGAGI. The CDR3 totals 15 residues. This CDR3 is CASSQGTDLNTEAFF. The CDR3 coding sequence is TGTGCCAGCAGTCAGGGGACAGACCTGAACACTGAAGCTTTCTTT.

The chain uses TRBV6-5 and TRBJ2-7; no clear D. V shed 4 bases and J shed 6 bases, with 10 bases lying between them. The V gene's germline CDR1 is MNHEY and CDR2 SVGAGI. The CDR3 totals 12 residues. The CDR3 DNA is TGTGCCAGCAGTTTTTACGGGTCCGAGCAGTACTTC. It specifies CASSFYGSEQYF.

This rearrangement joins TRBV24-1 to TRBJ1-2; D is unresolved. The germline V gene encodes CDR1 KGHDR and CDR2 SFDVKD. There are 14 residues in the CDR3. Trimming removed 3 bases at V and 2 bases at J, with 9 bases between. Here the CDR3 DNA reads TGTGCCACCAGTGATCCCTTGGGGAACTATGGCTACACCTTC. The encoded protein is CATSDPLGNYGYTF.

The genes are TRBV5-6 and TRBJ2-1; a weak D match, TRBD2 (7 bases). Trimming cost V 4 bases and J 9 bases, with 14 bases left between them. CDR1 SGHDT and CDR2 YYEEEE come from the germline V gene. There are 13 residues in the CDR3. Written as DNA, the CDR3 is TGTGCCAGCAGCCCAAGGGGGGGAGCTGAGCAGTTCTTC. Its protein product is CASSPRGGAEQFF.

The chain joins TRBV6-2 or TRBV6-3 to TRBJ2-7; D remains unclear. The germline V and J ends were trimmed by 6 bases and 3 bases, with 15 bases remaining between them. The CDR3 is made up of 14 amino acids. Germline CDR1 reads MNHEY; CDR2 reads SVGEGT. The CDR3 bases are TGTGCCAGCAGCCACGACGGGCTGAACTACGAGCAGTACTTC. It is translated as CASSHDGLNYEQYF.

The J gene is TRBJ1-1, the V gene TRBV2; 7 bases match TRBD1. The CDR3 extends over 13 amino acids. Per germline, CDR1 SNHLY and CDR2 FYNNEI. Unmatched junction bases numbered 4, after V lost 8 bases and J lost 1 base. CDR3 protein: CASAGTANTEAFF. In DNA, the CDR3 is TGTGCCAGCGCCGGGACAGCGAACACTGAAGCTTTCTTT.

The J gene is TRBJ1-1, the V gene TRBV6-2 or TRBV6-3; no clear D. Looked up from germline, CDR1 is MNHEY and CDR2 is SVGEGT. The CDR3 covers 17 residues. V lost 4 bases, J lost 0 bases, and 18 bases lay in between. The CDR3 DNA follows: TGTGCCAGCAGTTGGCGGAGGAGCCAACACATGAACACTGAAGCTTTCTTT. Amino acid sequence: CASSWRRSQHMNTEAFF.

The genes are TRBV4-3 and TRBJ1-1, with D perhaps TRBD1 (6 bases). Germline lookup yields CDR1 LGHNA and CDR2 YSLEER. The CDR3 sequence is 13 residues long. Trimming cost V 3 bases and J 4 bases, with 9 bases left between them. The CDR3 protein is CASSQGASTEAFF. CDR3 DNA: TGCGCCAGCAGCCAGGGGGCGAGCACTGAAGCTTTCTTT.

The chain links TRBV7-8 to TRBJ1-2; D may be TRBD1 (5 bases). Trimming pared 3 bases from V and 0 bases from J, leaving 20 bases between. Germline loops: CDR1 SGHVS, CDR2 FQNEAQ. The CDR3 sequence is 18 residues long. CDR3 amino acids: CASSFGGTGKPANYGYTF. CDR3 coding DNA: TGTGCCAGCAGCTTTGGGGGGACGGGAAAGCCAGCTAACTATGGCTACACCTTC. Variable domain in full (rest from reference TRBV7-8 and TRBJ1-2): GAGVSQSPRYKVAKRGQDVALRCDPISGHVSLFWYQQALGQGPEFLTYFQNEAQLDKSGLPSDRFFAERPEGSVSTLKIQRTQQEDSAVYLCASSFGGTGKPANYGYTFGSGTRLTVV.

This sequence joins TRBV6-1 and TRBJ1-2; the D is unclear. The CDR3 length is 16 residues. Germline values: CDR1 MNHNS, CDR2 SASEGT. Trimming left V 1 base short and J 5 bases short, with 17 bases between. CDR3 DNA sequence: TGTGCCAGCAGTGAAGTTGGGCTAATGGTGGGGTATGGCTACACCTTC. Its translation: CASSEVGLMVGYGYTF.

This chain links TRBV16 with TRBJ1-5; perhaps TRBD1 as D (5 bases). Germline values: CDR1 KGHSY, CDR2 FQNENV. The CDR3 consists of 15 residues. Trimming removed 6 bases from V and 1 base from J, with 13 bases in between. The CDR3 loop reads CASRPRQSSNQPQHF. The CDR3 DNA is TGTGCCAGCAGGCCTAGACAGAGCAGCAATCAGCCCCAGCATTTT.

The chain employs TRBV11-2 and TRBJ2-7; TRBD1 aligns across 11 bases. This CDR3 spans 15 amino acids. Germline V CDR1 and CDR2: SGHAT, FQNNGV. With 5 bases clipped from V and 4 bases from J, the junction kept 7 bases outside the gene matches. The CDR3 nucleotides read TGTGCCAGCAGCGAGGGACAGGGGGGTTTTTACGAGCAGTACTTC. This gives the protein CASSEGQGGFYEQYF.

The V and J genes are TRBV7-2 and TRBJ2-7; D is undetermined. CDR1 and CDR2 (germline): SGHTA, FQGNSA. The V gene lost 7 bases and the J gene lost 3 bases, with 10 bases spanning the gap. This CDR3 contains 12 residues. The CDR3 DNA is TGTGCCAGCAACCGTCCCGGCTACGAGCAGTACTTC. This codes for CASNRPGYEQYF.